These T cell receptor beta chains were read from a single sample in a study of blood T cells in healthy people across ages. TCRdb processed the 5' RACE reads anew with MiXCR; each CDR3 protein has one entry. The table records more than 800,000 distinct CDR3 sequences, around 26% of them present only once. Specimen: blood. These receptors were obtained from a woman older than 75 in good health. Each CDR3 is given with its conserved first and last residue. Fields, in order: clone size, V gene, D gene, J gene, CDR3 DNA, CDR3 protein. A D gene is named only where the DNA matches it firmly. Not all rows give a size; the values are once, few, many and, for expanded clones, a class.

abundance: few; v_gene: TRBV28; d_gene: NA; j_gene: TRBJ2-3; CDR3nt: TGTGCCAGCAGTCAACCGTCCAATACGCAGTATTTT; CDR3aa: CASSQPSNTQYF
abundance: NA; v_gene: TRBV5-1; d_gene: TRBD2; j_gene: TRBJ2-7; CDR3nt: TGCGCCAGCAGCCAGACTAGCGGGGGGGCGTACAATGAGCAGTACTTC; CDR3aa: CASSQTSGGAYNEQYF
abundance: NA; v_gene: TRBV14; d_gene: TRBD1; j_gene: TRBJ2-3; CDR3nt: TGTGCCAGCAGCCAAGGCCAGGGGGCGCGCACAGATACGCAGTATTTT; CDR3aa: CASSQGQGARTDTQYF
abundance: few; v_gene: TRBV3-1; d_gene: TRBD2; j_gene: TRBJ2-3; CDR3nt: TGTGCCAGCAGCCAAGATCCGGAGCGGGGCAACACAGATACGCAGTATTTT; CDR3aa: CASSQDPERGNTDTQYF
abundance: NA; v_gene: TRBV7-2; d_gene: NA; j_gene: TRBJ2-3; CDR3nt: TGTGCCAGCAGCTCGACTAACGGGACAAGCACAGATACGCAGTATTTT; CDR3aa: CASSSTNGTSTDTQYF
abundance: many; v_gene: TRBV20-1; d_gene: TRBD2; j_gene: TRBJ2-1; CDR3nt: TGCAGTGCTAGCAAAGGCCCCTTAGGCGGGGGCTCCTACAATGAGCAGTTCTTC; CDR3aa: CSASKGPLGGGSYNEQFF
abundance: NA; v_gene: TRBV7-2; d_gene: NA; j_gene: TRBJ2-5; CDR3nt: TGTGCCAGCAGCTCGGGCGGACGGAACCAAGAGACCCAGTACTTC; CDR3aa: CASSSGGRNQETQYF
abundance: NA; v_gene: TRBV7-9; d_gene: NA; j_gene: TRBJ2-2; CDR3nt: TGTGCCAGCAGCCCCGCTTCATACACCGGGGAGCTGTTTTTT; CDR3aa: CASSPASYTGELFF
abundance: NA; v_gene: TRBV30; d_gene: NA; j_gene: TRBJ1-2; CDR3nt: TGTGCCTCCGAGACAGTCCGCTACACCTTC; CDR3aa: CASETVRYTF
abundance: few; v_gene: TRBV20-1; d_gene: TRBD1; j_gene: TRBJ1-4; CDR3nt: TGCAGTGCTAGAAACAGGGGAACTAATGAAAAACTGTTTTTT; CDR3aa: CSARNRGTNEKLFF
abundance: many; v_gene: TRBV7-2; d_gene: TRBD2; j_gene: TRBJ2-3; CDR3nt: TGTGCCAGCAGCTTTCGGGGGGTGGGCACAGATACGCAGTATTTT; CDR3aa: CASSFRGVGTDTQYF
abundance: many; v_gene: TRBV6-2/TRBV6-3; d_gene: TRBD2; j_gene: TRBJ2-3; CDR3nt: TGTGCCAGCAGTTACTCGGGCCGGGGGGTAACAGATACGCAGTATTTT; CDR3aa: CASSYSGRGVTDTQYF
abundance: many; v_gene: TRBV7-2; d_gene: NA; j_gene: TRBJ2-7; CDR3nt: TGTGCCAGCAGCACGACTTACGAGCAGTACTTC; CDR3aa: CASSTTYEQYF
abundance: many; v_gene: TRBV3-1; d_gene: TRBD2; j_gene: TRBJ2-1; CDR3nt: TGTGCCAGCAGCCAAGAATCGAGGGCGCGGGGGGATGAGCAGTTCTTC; CDR3aa: CASSQESRARGDEQFF
abundance: few; v_gene: TRBV11-1; d_gene: NA; j_gene: TRBJ1-5; CDR3nt: TGTGCCAGCAGCTTAAGTTATCGGCCAGGGACACGGACCGAAAATAGCAATCAGCCCCAGCATTTT; CDR3aa: CASSLSYRPGTRTENSNQPQHF
abundance: many; v_gene: TRBV18; d_gene: NA; j_gene: TRBJ2-5; CDR3nt: TGTGCCAGCTCACCACCTAGCCTTCCAGAGACCCAGTACTTC; CDR3aa: CASSPPSLPETQYF
abundance: many; v_gene: TRBV20-1; d_gene: NA; j_gene: TRBJ2-5; CDR3nt: TGCAGTGCTTTGGGTCTTATACCTTCCCAAGAGACCCAGTACTTC; CDR3aa: CSALGLIPSQETQYF
abundance: NA; v_gene: TRBV10-3; d_gene: NA; j_gene: TRBJ1-1; CDR3nt: TGTGCCATCGGTAGGGGCGGAACTGAAGCTTTCTTT; CDR3aa: CAIGRGGTEAFF
abundance: many; v_gene: TRBV6-2/TRBV6-3; d_gene: NA; j_gene: TRBJ2-1; CDR3nt: TGTGCCAGCAGGAGTTACGGGCTCGGGGAGCGGGCATTCAATGAGCAGTTCTTC; CDR3aa: CASRSYGLGERAFNEQFF
abundance: many; v_gene: TRBV27; d_gene: TRBD1; j_gene: TRBJ1-2; CDR3nt: TGTGCCAGCAGAACAGGGGGCCGTGGCTACACCTTC; CDR3aa: CASRTGGRGYTF
abundance: few; v_gene: TRBV3-1; d_gene: TRBD2; j_gene: TRBJ2-1; CDR3nt: TGTGCCAGCAGCCCCGTACTAGCGGGGGGCCCCAATGAGCAGTTCTTC; CDR3aa: CASSPVLAGGPNEQFF
abundance: NA; v_gene: TRBV20-1; d_gene: TRBD2; j_gene: TRBJ2-1; CDR3nt: TGCAGTGCTGGAGAACTAGCGGGGGGGCTCTCCTACAATGAGCAGTTCTTC; CDR3aa: CSAGELAGGLSYNEQFF
abundance: once; v_gene: TRBV27; d_gene: NA; j_gene: TRBJ1-2; CDR3nt: TGTGCCAGCAGCACAGGGTTCAACTATGGCTACACCTTC; CDR3aa: CASSTGFNYGYTF
abundance: few; v_gene: TRBV11-2; d_gene: NA; j_gene: TRBJ2-3; CDR3nt: TGTGCCAGCAGCCCACGACAGATAGGAGGAGATACGCAGTATTTT; CDR3aa: CASSPRQIGGDTQYF
abundance: few; v_gene: TRBV6-2/TRBV6-3; d_gene: NA; j_gene: TRBJ1-6; CDR3nt: TGTGCCAGCAGTTATTCCCGGGACCAAGGAGTTCCTTATAATTCACCCCTCCACTTT; CDR3aa: CASSYSRDQGVPYNSPLHF
abundance: once; v_gene: TRBV7-2; d_gene: TRBD1; j_gene: TRBJ1-1; CDR3nt: TGTGCCAGCAGTCCCCGGGACAGGGTGACTGAAGCTTTCTTT; CDR3aa: CASSPRDRVTEAFF
abundance: NA; v_gene: TRBV2; d_gene: NA; j_gene: TRBJ1-5; CDR3nt: TGTGCCAGCAGTGACAGGAATCAGCCCCAGCATTTT; CDR3aa: CASSDRNQPQHF
abundance: NA; v_gene: TRBV5-1; d_gene: NA; j_gene: TRBJ2-1; CDR3nt: TGCGCCGGCAGCTTGGTTTGGCGTGAGCAGTTCTTC; CDR3aa: CAGSLVWREQFF
abundance: few; v_gene: TRBV9; d_gene: NA; j_gene: TRBJ1-3; CDR3nt: TGTGCCAGCAGCGAGGGAAGCGGGGTGCGGAGCTCTGGAAACACCATATATTTT; CDR3aa: CASSEGSGVRSSGNTIYF
abundance: NA; v_gene: TRBV28; d_gene: TRBD1; j_gene: TRBJ1-1; CDR3nt: TGTGCCAGCAGCTTTAACAGGGGCGGAGCTTTCTTT; CDR3aa: CASSFNRGGAFF
abundance: NA; v_gene: TRBV20-1; d_gene: TRBD1; j_gene: TRBJ1-1; CDR3nt: TGCAGTGCTACGGACAGGGGGCGCATGGGCACTGAAGCTTTCTTT; CDR3aa: CSATDRGRMGTEAFF
abundance: many; v_gene: TRBV6-5; d_gene: NA; j_gene: TRBJ1-1; CDR3nt: TGTGCCAGCAGTTACTCGCAGACTGAGAACACTGAAGCTTTCTTT; CDR3aa: CASSYSQTENTEAFF
abundance: NA; v_gene: TRBV20-1; d_gene: NA; j_gene: TRBJ2-7; CDR3nt: TGCAGTGCTAGTCGATCGACCGGGACACCCTCCTACGAGCAGTACTTC; CDR3aa: CSASRSTGTPSYEQYF
abundance: few; v_gene: TRBV9; d_gene: NA; j_gene: TRBJ2-2; CDR3nt: TGTGCCAGCAGCGTAGCTATCGGAGCAAACACCGGGGAGCTGTTTTTT; CDR3aa: CASSVAIGANTGELFF
abundance: many; v_gene: TRBV7-2; d_gene: NA; j_gene: TRBJ2-1; CDR3nt: TGTGCCAGCAGCGAAAATGGCGGGGACTACAATGAGCAGTTCTTC; CDR3aa: CASSENGGDYNEQFF
abundance: many; v_gene: TRBV3-1; d_gene: NA; j_gene: TRBJ2-4; CDR3nt: TGTGCCAGCAGCCAATATGAGGGGCGGAACATTCAGTACTTC; CDR3aa: CASSQYEGRNIQYF
abundance: few; v_gene: TRBV7-2; d_gene: TRBD1; j_gene: TRBJ1-2; CDR3nt: TGTGCCAGCAGCGCGGACAGGCGAGGGTGGAACCATGGCTACACCTTC; CDR3aa: CASSADRRGWNHGYTF
abundance: once; v_gene: TRBV20-1; d_gene: NA; j_gene: TRBJ2-1; CDR3nt: TGCAGTGCTGGAGATCTGAGACTAGGGGCCTACAATGAGCAGTTCTTC; CDR3aa: CSAGDLRLGAYNEQFF
abundance: many; v_gene: TRBV12-3/TRBV12-4; d_gene: TRBD2; j_gene: TRBJ2-3; CDR3nt: TGTGCCAGCAGCCCGGGACTAGCGGGGGTGCTCACAGATACGCAGTATTTT; CDR3aa: CASSPGLAGVLTDTQYF
abundance: NA; v_gene: TRBV7-2; d_gene: TRBD1; j_gene: TRBJ1-1; CDR3nt: TGTGCCAGCAGCCCAGGACAGGGGCGGAGGAACACTGAAGCTTTCTTT; CDR3aa: CASSPGQGRRNTEAFF
abundance: many; v_gene: TRBV20-1; d_gene: TRBD1; j_gene: TRBJ1-2; CDR3nt: TGCAGTGCTAGAGGACAGGGGGGAACCTATGGCTACACCTTC; CDR3aa: CSARGQGGTYGYTF
abundance: many; v_gene: TRBV5-1; d_gene: NA; j_gene: TRBJ2-3; CDR3nt: TGCGCCAGCAGAGAGGGGTCCACAGATACGCAGTATTTT; CDR3aa: CASREGSTDTQYF
abundance: few; v_gene: TRBV7-2; d_gene: NA; j_gene: TRBJ2-7; CDR3nt: TGTGCCAGCAGCTTAGGTCAGTGGCCCAATGAGCAGTACTTC; CDR3aa: CASSLGQWPNEQYF
abundance: NA; v_gene: TRBV12-3/TRBV12-4; d_gene: NA; j_gene: TRBJ2-3; CDR3nt: TGTGCCAGCAGTTCCTCTCCCGGGACAAGGGCGAGCACAGATACGCAGTATTTT; CDR3aa: CASSSSPGTRASTDTQYF
abundance: many; v_gene: TRBV20-1; d_gene: NA; j_gene: TRBJ2-7; CDR3nt: TGCAGTGCTAGGGGGGGCCACAGGGTTACGGGCTACGAGCAGTACTTC; CDR3aa: CSARGGHRVTGYEQYF
abundance: many; v_gene: TRBV27; d_gene: NA; j_gene: TRBJ2-7; CDR3nt: TGTGCCAGCAGTCCTTCTCGGACTCATTTTCCTTCCTACGAGCAGTACTTC; CDR3aa: CASSPSRTHFPSYEQYF
abundance: NA; v_gene: TRBV7-8; d_gene: NA; j_gene: TRBJ2-1; CDR3nt: TGTGCCAGCAGCTTGGGGAATCGCGGGGCCGTTAACAATGAGCAGTTCTTC; CDR3aa: CASSLGNRGAVNNEQFF
abundance: few; v_gene: TRBV4-1; d_gene: NA; j_gene: TRBJ2-4; CDR3nt: TGCGCCAGCAGCCAAGATCCGAGGGGGGGTGTAGCCAAAAACATTCAGTACTTC; CDR3aa: CASSQDPRGGVAKNIQYF
abundance: many; v_gene: TRBV6-6; d_gene: TRBD1; j_gene: TRBJ2-5; CDR3nt: TGTGCCAGCAGCCGGGGACAGGGGGCGAGGATGGAGACCCAGTACTTC; CDR3aa: CASSRGQGARMETQYF
abundance: few; v_gene: TRBV6-2/TRBV6-3; d_gene: NA; j_gene: TRBJ1-6; CDR3nt: TGTGCCAGCAGTTACCAAGGGGCGAGGTCACCCCTCCACTTT; CDR3aa: CASSYQGARSPLHF
abundance: few; v_gene: TRBV29-1; d_gene: NA; j_gene: TRBJ1-1; CDR3nt: TGCAGCGTTGCCCCTAAGAACACTGAAGCTTTCTTT; CDR3aa: CSVAPKNTEAFF
abundance: NA; v_gene: TRBV20-1; d_gene: NA; j_gene: TRBJ1-2; CDR3nt: TGCAGTGCCTTCCCGGGGGCCGGCTACACCTTC; CDR3aa: CSAFPGAGYTF
abundance: many; v_gene: TRBV12-3/TRBV12-4; d_gene: NA; j_gene: TRBJ2-5; CDR3nt: TGTGCCAGCAAGGGGGAGACCCAGTACTTC; CDR3aa: CASKGETQYF
abundance: many; v_gene: TRBV6-6; d_gene: TRBD1; j_gene: TRBJ2-1; CDR3nt: TGTGCCAGCAGTGCGACCCCCGGGACAGGGAATGAGCAGTTCTTC; CDR3aa: CASSATPGTGNEQFF